The 19 T cell receptor beta chains below were found in one sample sequenced in a study of CD8 T cells in Susac syndrome (dated by TCRdb to the late 2010s). To prepare the library, the immunoSEQ multiplex PCR assay was applied. RNA was extracted using the RNeasy kit, and roughly 0.5 to 1 microgram was reverse transcribed with random hexamers. TCRdb redid the processing of the public reads, applying fastp at Q25 and MiXCR, and retained in-frame beta chains. Here each entry gathers all rows of one CDR3 protein and keeps the most common genes and DNA. The sample data list 210,000 or so distinct CDR3 sequences, and 94% of these were observed just once. The ten largest make up about 0.15% of the sample. The sequencing input was CD4+ T cells from PBMCs. All receptors derive from a human donor with Susac syndrome.

The V and J genes are TRBV6-2 or TRBV6-3 and TRBJ1-2; D call uncertain. The CDR3 spans 14 residues. V lost 7 bases to trimming and J lost 6 bases, with 18 bases between them. In germline, CDR1 is MNHEY, CDR2 SVGEGT. CDR3 nucleotides: TGTGCCAGCAAGCCGACATTCGCACAAGATGGCTACACCTTC. Translated, it gives CASKPTFAQDGYTF.

The rearrangement links TRBV5-1 to TRBJ2-7; TRBD2 is a possible D gene (6 bases). V was trimmed by 9 bases and J by 3 bases, leaving 22 bases between them. This CDR3 is 15 amino acids long. The V gene's germline CDR1 is SGHRS and CDR2 YFSETQ. CDR3 sequence: CATRLGGLADYEQYF. The CDR3 DNA is TGCGCCACCCGCTTGGGGGGTTTGGCGGACTACGAGCAGTACTTC. The entire variable domain, with the rest obtained from reference TRBV5-1 and TRBJ2-7, is as follows: KAGVTQTPRYLIKTRGQQVTLSCSPISGHRSVSWYQQTPGQGLQFLFEYFSETQRNKGNFPGRFSGRQFSNSRSEMNVSTLELGDSALYLCATRLGGLADYEQYFGPGTRLTVT.

This chain connects TRBV28 to TRBJ2-4; the D gene is possibly TRBD2 (5 bases). V was clipped by 5 bases and J by 8 bases, with 16 bases between them. Germline V gene lookup returns CDR1 MDHEN and CDR2 SYDVKM. This CDR3 spans 14 amino acids. The CDR3 protein is CASSPRRAKDIQYF. CDR3 bases: TGTGCCAGCAGTCCCCGGCGGGCAAAGGACATTCAGTACTTC.

The chain recombines TRBV20-1 with TRBJ1-2, with D hard to call. V was clipped by 0 bases and J by 4 bases, with 15 bases between them. Germline V CDR1 and CDR2: DFQATT, SNEGSKA (reference sequence). The CDR3 runs to 15 residues. CDR3: CSARDSKGRFYGYTF. The CDR3 DNA sequence: TGCAGTGCTAGAGATAGTAAGGGAAGGTTCTATGGCTACACCTTC.

The table lists this clonotype with a count of one. This chain connects TRBV30 to TRBJ1-5; 8 bases are shared with TRBD1. This CDR3 is 18 amino acids long. The germline gives CDR1 GTSNPN, CDR2 SVGIG (reference sequence). V lost 0 bases, J lost 2 bases, and 12 bases stayed unmatched. CDR3 DNA: TGTGCCTGGAGTGTACCTACACCAGGGGGCACTGGCAATCAGCCCCAGCATTTT. This gives the protein CAWSVPTPGGTGNQPQHF.

The rearrangement joins TRBV7-2 to TRBJ2-3; TRBD2 aligns across 7 bases. The V gene end was trimmed by 3 bases and the J gene end by 0 bases; junction bases not matched to a gene: 6. The germline V gene has CDR1 SGHTA and CDR2 FQGNSA. The CDR3 loop spans 16 amino acids. CDR3 nucleotide sequence: TGTGCCAGCAGCTTCTCGAGGCGGGGGAGCACAGATACGCAGTATTTT. Protein product: CASSFSRRGSTDTQYF.

The chain couples TRBV6-5 to TRBJ1-1; D is possibly TRBD1 (6 bases). Between the trimmed V and J ends, which lost 3 bases and 3 bases, there was a span of 14 bases. The CDR3 consists of 15 residues. The germline CDR1 and CDR2 sequences are MNHEY and SVGAGI. CDR3 amino acids: CASSYDGRGYTEAFF. DNA for the CDR3: TGTGCCAGCAGTTATGACGGGAGGGGGTACACTGAAGCTTTCTTT.

The chain is built from TRBV6-2 or TRBV6-3 and TRBJ2-2, with D possibly matching TRBD1 (5 bases). CDR1 and CDR2 (germline): MNHEY, SVGEGT. The V end lost 10 bases, the J end lost 6 bases, and 18 bases lay between the germline ends. This CDR3 is 14 amino acids long. CDR3 amino acids: CATGGAGRSGELFF. The CDR3 DNA sequence: TGTGCCACAGGTGGGGCAGGGCGTTCCGGGGAGCTGTTTTTT.

The chain employs TRBV20-1 and TRBJ2-1, with D possibly being TRBD2 (5 bases). This CDR3 comprises 13 residues. Trimming stripped 2 bases from V and 6 bases from J, with 11 bases between. Germline CDR1 DFQATT, CDR2 SNEGSKA (reference sequence). The CDR3 DNA follows: TGCAGTGCTAGACCTAGCCCTCGCAATGAGCAGTTCTTC. Amino acids: CSARPSPRNEQFF.

The chain joins TRBV7-9 to TRBJ2-1; a possible D gene is TRBD1 (5 bases). Germline V gene data show CDR1 as SEHNR and CDR2 as FQNEAQ (reference sequence). This CDR3 has 15 amino acids. Trimming shortened V by 1 base and J by 4 bases, and 11 bases separated the two germline ends. The CDR3 nucleotides read TGTGCCAGCAGCTTAGAGGGGCAGGTTTACAATGAGCAGTTCTTC. It encodes CASSLEGQVYNEQFF.

The chain couples TRBV28 to TRBJ2-1, with TRBD1 as a possible D gene (6 bases). The germline V gene has CDR1 MDHEN and CDR2 SYDVKM. CDR3 length equals 15 residues. The V end lost 1 base, the J end lost 3 bases, and 10 bases lay between the germline ends. The CDR3 reads CASSLLAGDYNEQFF. The CDR3 bases are TGTGCCAGCAGTTTATTGGCAGGGGACTACAATGAGCAGTTCTTC.

The rearrangement links TRBV9 to TRBJ1-3; 8 nucleotides agree with TRBD1. This CDR3 is built from 17 residues. Trimming removed 4 bases from V and 0 bases from J; junction bases left unmatched: 9. CDR1 is SGDLS, CDR2 YYNGEE, per germline. In DNA, the CDR3 is TGTGCCAGCAGCCGACGGACAGGGAGCCTCTCTGGAAACACCATATATTTT. Translation gives CASSRRTGSLSGNTIYF.

The V call is TRBV20-1, the J call TRBJ2-7; the match to TRBD2 covers 7 bases. The germline V gene has CDR1 DFQATT and CDR2 SNEGSKA (reference sequence). V shed 5 bases and J 1 base; nucleotides not matched to a gene: 8. The CDR3 extends over 14 amino acids. The CDR3 region has the DNA TGCAGTGCTTATGGGGTAGCGGGTTCCTACGAGCAGTACTTC. Translating it yields CSAYGVAGSYEQYF.

The rearrangement joins TRBV20-1 to TRBJ2-1; no firm D call. The CDR3 has 15 residues. V was pared by 1 base and J by 0 bases, with 10 bases between. Germline lookup yields CDR1 DFQATT and CDR2 SNEGSKA (reference sequence). Written as DNA, the CDR3 is TGCAGTGCTAGAGGACTGGGGATCTCCTACAATGAGCAGTTCTTC. This sequence encodes CSARGLGISYNEQFF.

DNA for the CDR3: TGTGCCAGCAGCCGACCGGGCACTAGCACAGATACGCAGTATTTT. This codes for CASSRPGTSTDTQYF. J is TRBJ2-3 and V is TRBV3-1; D uncertain. Germline V gene lookup returns CDR1 LGHDT and CDR2 YNNKEL (reference sequence). Trimming removed 4 bases from V and 0 bases from J, with 11 bases in between. There are 15 residues in the CDR3.

The V call is TRBV28, the J call TRBJ2-7; tentatively, D is TRBD1 (6 bases). CDR3 length: 15 amino acids. Trimming shortened V by 4 bases and J by 6 bases, and 19 bases separated the two germline ends. CDR1 is MDHEN and CDR2 is SYDVKM in the germline V gene. The CDR3 is CASSSAGGPRGEQYF. The CDR3 bases are TGTGCCAGCAGTTCCGCAGGAGGCCCCAGGGGCGAGCAGTACTTC.

This clonotype has just one count. This sequence joins TRBV28 and TRBJ1-3, with unresolved D. The germline gives CDR1 MDHEN, CDR2 SYDVKM. The length of the CDR3 is 13 residues. Trimming took off 2 bases at V and 7 bases at J, with 9 bases between the two ends. The CDR3 spells CASSLNLRNTIYF. CDR3 sequence (DNA): TGTGCCAGCAGTTTAAACCTCCGGAACACCATATATTTT.

The chain combines TRBV27 with TRBJ2-5; 11 nucleotides agree with TRBD2. The CDR3 is 15 amino acids. Trimming cost V 3 bases and J 1 base; bases outside gene matches: 1. Germline V gene sequence: CDR1 MNHEY, CDR2 SMNVEV (reference sequence). CDR3 in DNA: TGTGCCAGCAGTTTTAGCGGGGGGGCCCAAGAGACCCAGTACTTC. It is translated as CASSFSGGAQETQYF.

CDR3 DNA sequence: TGTGCCAGCACCCCATCAGGGGGCGCAGGTTATGGCTACACCTTC. Translated: CASTPSGGAGYGYTF. The chain uses TRBV12-3 or TRBV12-4 and TRBJ1-2; the match to TRBD1 covers 8 bases. This CDR3 is 15 amino acids long. The V and J ends lost 7 bases and 5 bases, in that order; junction bases with no gene match: 12.